This TCR beta chain comes out of a study of response to subunit inactivated influenza vaccine. Study results and caveats: The study's authors posited that every seasonal influenza vaccination enlists few new T cells.

This clonotype was seen at least ten times. The target antigen is unknown. The CDR3 consists of 15 residues. The V gene's germline CDR1 is SGHTA and CDR2 FQGNSA. V was pared by 1 base and J by 1 base, with 8 bases between. MiXCR was run by TCRdb on the RT-PCR reads, yielding one entry per CDR3 protein. Found here are 550,000 to 650,000 distinct CDR3 sequences, about 10% of them singletons; the top ten hold roughly 10%. The sample was PBMCs from blood, taken on the day of vaccination. The chain uses TRBV7-2 and TRBJ2-1; D uncertain. The TCR was taken from a man over 45 who received an inactivated influenza vaccine. The CDR3 sequence is CASSLDRSSYNEQFF. DNA for the CDR3: TGTGCCAGCAGCTTAGATCGTAGTTCCTACAATGAGCAGTTCTTC. Together with reference TRBV7-2 and TRBJ2-1, the CDR3 gives the full variable domain: GAGVSQSPSNKVTEKGKDVELRCDPISGHTALYWYRQSLGQGLEFLIYFQGNSAPDKSGLPSDRFSAERTGGSVSTLTIQRTQQEDSAVYLCASSLDRSSYNEQFFGPGTRLTVL.